This TCR beta chain was sequenced in a study of shared clonotypes between healthy human individuals. Assay used: immunoSEQ multiplex PCR; TCRdb lists only in-frame clones, some missing. The repertoire includes some 2,100,000 clones, approximately 96% of them detected once, and over 0.1% sits in the top ten. The germline V and J ends were trimmed by 5 bases and 4 bases, with 16 bases remaining between them. CDR3 size: 15 residues. From germline, CDR1 is MDHEN and CDR2 SYDVKM. This TCR was sampled from a man in his late teens or twenties in good health. V usage is TRBV28 and J usage is TRBJ2-3, with D tentatively TRBD1 (5 bases). The sequencing input was naive CD4+ T cells sorted from blood. Subset given: CD45RA+ positively selected. The chain's CDR3 is CASSPRVKGPDTQYF. The CDR3 DNA sequence: TGTGCCAGCAGTCCAAGGGTAAAGGGGCCAGATACGCAGTATTTT.